This entry lists 25 T cell receptor beta chains sequenced from one sample in a study of blood T cells in healthy people across ages. Then a second PCR, running about 6 to 12 cycles, was carried out with a sample-barcoded 5' primer and a J-beta primer mix. From the 5' RACE reads, TCRdb called clonotypes with MiXCR, one entry per CDR3 protein. The table shows roughly 1,800,000 distinct CDR3 sequences, with roughly 50% occurring only once. Sequencing input: blood. Receptor source: a woman aged 40 to 50 in good health.

The chain joins TRBV10-3 to TRBJ2-1; D is possibly TRBD2 (7 bases). The CDR3 runs to 15 residues. Germline CDR1 and CDR2: ENHRY and SYGVKD. The germline V and J ends were trimmed by 5 bases and 8 bases, with 19 bases remaining between them. The CDR3 nucleotides read TGTGCCATCAGTCGAGGGGGGGCGGTGGCGGATGAGCAGTTCTTC. As protein: CAISRGGAVADEQFF.

This clonotype was seen more than once but under ten times. J is TRBJ2-6 and V is TRBV9; tentatively, D is TRBD2 (6 bases). Deletions cut 0 bases from V and 2 bases from J, with 15 bases between. There are 18 residues in the CDR3. Germline-derived CDR1 and CDR2 are SGDLS and YYNGEE. CDR3 sequence reads: CASSVVGGGLAGANVLTF. The CDR3 DNA reads TGTGCCAGCAGCGTAGTTGGTGGGGGACTCGCTGGGGCCAACGTCCTGACTTTC.

The chain's CDR3 is CASSVGLANSWDTQYF. The CDR3 nucleotides read TGTGCCAGCAGCGTAGGTTTAGCGAACTCATGGGATACGCAGTATTTT. V is TRBV9 and J is TRBJ2-3; a weak D match, TRBD2 (5 bases). V lost 0 bases to trimming and J lost 6 bases, with 17 bases between them. Germline lookup yields CDR1 SGDLS and CDR2 YYNGEE. This CDR3 is 16 amino acids long.

This clonotype was counted only a few times. This chain connects TRBV29-1 to TRBJ2-7; 9 bases are shared with TRBD1. The germline V gene has CDR1 SQVTM and CDR2 ANQGSEA. J was trimmed by 1 base and V by 6 bases; bases with no gene match: 16. The CDR3 loop spans 17 amino acids. The CDR3, as DNA: TGCAGCGTGTTGGGGAAAATGGACAGGGGTCTTTCCTACGAGCAGTACTTC. Translation: CSVLGKMDRGLSYEQYF.

The chain recombines TRBV12-3 or TRBV12-4 with TRBJ2-7; 9 nucleotides agree with TRBD1. The ends lost 6 bases at V and 3 bases at J; junction bases unmatched: 3. CDR3 length: 13 residues. The CDR3 is CASRRTGDYEQYF. In nucleotides, the CDR3 is TGTGCCAGCAGGCGGACAGGGGACTACGAGCAGTACTTC.

This clonotype came up many times. The chain joins TRBV27 to TRBJ2-6; perhaps TRBD1 as D (6 bases). CDR3 length: 16 residues. With 6 bases removed from V and 0 bases from J, the gap between germline ends came to 12 bases. CDR1 and CDR2 (germline): MNHEY, SMNVEV (reference sequence). The CDR3 nucleotides are TGTGCCAGCAGCCTACAGGGTCTCTCTGGGGCCAACGTCCTGACTTTC. Translation: CASSLQGLSGANVLTF.

V is TRBV7-2 and J is TRBJ1-5, with D maybe TRBD1 (5 bases). The CDR3 covers 17 residues. Trimming shortened V by 0 bases and J by 2 bases, and 14 bases separated the two germline ends. Germline loops: CDR1 SGHTA, CDR2 FQGNSA. The CDR3 loop reads CASSLAKRGGGNQPQHF. For the CDR3, the DNA is TGTGCCAGCAGCTTAGCCAAAAGGGGAGGGGGCAATCAGCCCCAGCATTTT.

There are many counts of this clonotype. The chain recombines TRBV7-9 with TRBJ2-3, with D possibly matching TRBD2 (7 bases). Trimming left V 5 bases short and J 2 bases short, with 8 bases between. CDR3 length: 13 residues. Germline V gene data show CDR1 as SEHNR and CDR2 as FQNEAQ (reference sequence). CDR3 DNA: TGTGCCAGCAGCCGGGGGGCCACAGATACGCAGTATTTT. Translation: CASSRGATDTQYF.

Of note for this clonotype: As the CDR3 is not closed by the conserved phenylalanine or tryptophan, this likely results from a read error. The rearrangement links TRBV28 to TRBJ2-4, with 12 bases matching TRBD2. The DNA end lines up better with TRBJ2-5; the J call may be wrong. The CDR3 sequence is 14 residues long. Germline CDR1 MDHEN, CDR2 SYDVKM. The CDR3 bases are TGTGCCAGCAGCCCTAGCGGGGGGGACGAGACCCAGTACTCC. It is translated as CASSPSGGDETQYS.

The rearrangement joins TRBV10-3 to TRBJ2-5, with TRBD2 matching 10 bases. The CDR3 loop spans 15 amino acids. V shed 5 bases, J shed 2 bases, and the junction held 5 bases outside the gene matches. Germline V gene sequence: CDR1 ENHRY, CDR2 SYGVKD. The DNA for the CDR3 is TGTGCCATCAGTCCCAGCGGGGGGGTTCAAGAGACCCAGTACTTC. Translated: CAISPSGGVQETQYF.

The chain is built from TRBV29-1 and TRBJ1-2; 8 bases line up with TRBD1. Germline V lookup: CDR1 SQVTM, CDR2 ANQGSEA. The CDR3 is 15 amino acids. V shed 6 bases and J 4 bases; nucleotides not matched to a gene: 13. The CDR3 region has the DNA TGCAGCGTGCTCGGACAGGGCGTCTTAGGCTATGGCTACACCTTC. Translated: CSVLGQGVLGYGYTF.

To note about this clonotype: Germline and junction disagree at one end, which may indicate a read error. J is TRBJ2-5 and V is TRBV18; D gene unclear. This CDR3 contains 14 residues. Germline loops: CDR1 KGHSH, CDR2 LQKENI. The CDR3 sequence: CASSPPMFQETQYF. As DNA, the CDR3 is TGTGCCAGCTCTCCACCGATGTTCCAAGAGACCCAGTACTTC.

This clonotype turned up a few times. V is TRBV29-1 and J is TRBJ2-1; 9 bases fit TRBD2. This CDR3 region has 14 residues. After removal of 1 base from V and 7 bases from J, the junction contained 5 bases not matched to a gene. Germline CDR1 reads SQVTM; CDR2 reads ANQGSEA. CDR3 in amino acids: CSVEGAGGENEQFF. The CDR3 nucleotides are TGCAGCGTTGAAGGGGCGGGGGGGGAGAATGAGCAGTTCTTC.

This clonotype was counted a few times. The rearrangement uses TRBV6-6 and TRBJ2-3, with D perhaps TRBD1 (5 bases). CDR1 is MNHNY and CDR2 is SVGAGI in the germline V gene (reference sequence). Between the trimmed V and J ends, which lost 0 bases and 2 bases, there was a span of 15 bases. CDR3 length: 17 residues. CDR3 sequence reads: CASSYSTVQGYTDTQYF. DNA for the CDR3: TGTGCCAGCAGTTACTCGACGGTGCAGGGCTACACAGATACGCAGTATTTT.

The chain is built from TRBV4-3 and TRBJ1-1, with D uncertain. This CDR3 region has 15 residues. Trimming removed 1 base at V and 0 bases at J, with 9 bases between. The germline gives CDR1 LGHNA, CDR2 YSLEER. The CDR3 nucleotides are TGCGCCAGCAGCCAAGCCTCCTCCATGAACACTGAAGCTTTCTTT. This sequence encodes CASSQASSMNTEAFF.

The V gene is TRBV12-3 or TRBV12-4, the J gene TRBJ2-1, with 11 bases that match TRBD2. V lost 6 bases and J lost 8; bases outside the gene matches: 9. The length of the CDR3 is 15 residues. CDR3 nucleotides: TGTGCCAGCAGAACTCTAGCGGGGGGTGGGGATGAGCAGTTCTTC. Residues: CASRTLAGGGDEQFF.

The chain is built from TRBV15 and TRBJ1-2, with D maybe TRBD1 (5 bases). Germline lookup yields CDR1 LNHNV and CDR2 YYDKDF (reference sequence). Trimming removed 6 bases from V and 4 bases from J, with 15 bases in between. This CDR3 is built from 14 residues. CDR3 residues: CATRRQLSPYGYTF. The CDR3 DNA sequence: TGTGCCACCAGGAGACAGCTATCACCCTATGGCTACACCTTC.

The J gene is TRBJ2-7, the V gene TRBV10-3; D perhaps matches TRBD1 (6 bases). Matching the DNA end better, TRBJ2-5 makes the J call doubtful. This CDR3 has 14 residues. Germline-derived CDR1 and CDR2 are ENHRY and SYGVKD. The CDR3 protein is CAISESGAPETQYF. The CDR3 DNA is TGTGCCATCAGTGAGTCGGGGGCCCCGGAGACCCAGTACTTC.

This chain uses TRBV29-1 with TRBJ2-3; 9 nucleotides match TRBD1. With 5 bases clipped from V and 2 bases from J, the junction kept 5 bases outside the gene matches. Per the germline V gene, CDR1 is SQVTM and CDR2 is ANQGSEA. The CDR3 sequence is 14 residues long. CDR3 amino acids: CSVPGTGITDTQYF. DNA of the CDR3: TGCAGCGTTCCCGGGACAGGGATCACAGATACGCAGTATTTT.

The V and J genes are TRBV7-6 and TRBJ2-6; 10 bases map to TRBD1. The germline CDR1 and CDR2 sequences are SGHVS and FNYEAQ. The CDR3 length is 19 residues. J gave up 1 base and V 4 bases, and 10 bases lay outside the gene matches. Here the CDR3 DNA reads TGTGCCAGCAGCTCGCTATGGGACAGGGGATCTTCTGGGGCCAACGTCCTGACTTTC. It codes for CASSSLWDRGSSGANVLTF.

This chain connects TRBV28 to TRBJ1-2; TRBD1 matches 11 bases. Germline trimming cut 4 bases from V and 8 bases from J; bases unmatched to any gene: 9. Germline V gene lookup returns CDR1 MDHEN and CDR2 SYDVKM. The CDR3 totals 15 residues. The CDR3 sequence: CASSSSGTGGGGYTF. CDR3 nucleotides: TGTGCCAGCAGTTCTTCCGGGACAGGGGGAGGAGGCTACACCTTC.

This clonotype was found once. The chain combines TRBV9 with TRBJ2-1; TRBD2 matches 9 bases. The J call may not be correct, given that the DNA end is closer to TRBJ2-7. The CDR3 runs 16 residues. Germline CDR1 reads SGDLS; CDR2 reads YYNGEE. Here the CDR3 reads CASSPGGGVSYNEQYF. The CDR3 DNA reads TGTGCCAGCAGCCCGGGCGGGGGGGTTTCCTACAATGAGCAGTACTTC.

This clonotype was seen a handful of times. The gene calls are TRBV18 and TRBJ2-1, with a possible D match to TRBD1 (5 bases). This CDR3 is 13 amino acids long. CDR1 KGHSH and CDR2 LQKENI come from the germline V gene. V lost 6 bases and J lost 6, with 12 bases in between. CDR3 nucleotide sequence: TGTGCCAGCTCCCAGGGTACATCCAATGAGCAGTTCTTC. This translates into CASSQGTSNEQFF.

In its sample, this clonotype was seen many times. A read error may produce the germline difference seen at one junction end. The chain has TRBV5-1 and TRBJ1-2; 9 positions agree with TRBD1. The CDR3 totals 12 residues. Germline lookup yields CDR1 SGHRS and CDR2 YFSETQ. The CDR3 DNA reads as TGTGCCAGCAGAGGACAGGGGTATGGCTACACCTTC. It yields the protein CASRGQGYGYTF.

The sample holds many counts of this clonotype. V and J are TRBV7-8 and TRBJ2-5; the D is unclear. Germline V gene data show CDR1 as SGHVS and CDR2 as FQNEAQ. Trimming pared 1 base from V and 4 bases from J, leaving 7 bases between. The CDR3 loop spans 13 amino acids. The CDR3 here is CASSLGLPETQYF. Written as DNA, the CDR3 is TGTGCCAGCAGCTTAGGACTGCCAGAGACCCAGTACTTC.